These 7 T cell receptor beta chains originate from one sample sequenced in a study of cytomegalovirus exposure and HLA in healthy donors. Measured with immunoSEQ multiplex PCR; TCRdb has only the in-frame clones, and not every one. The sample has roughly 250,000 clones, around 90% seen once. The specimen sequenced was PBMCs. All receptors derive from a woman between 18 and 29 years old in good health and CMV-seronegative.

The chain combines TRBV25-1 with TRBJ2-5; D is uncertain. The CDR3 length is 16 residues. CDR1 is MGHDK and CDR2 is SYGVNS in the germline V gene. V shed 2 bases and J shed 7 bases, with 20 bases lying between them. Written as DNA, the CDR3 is TGTGCCAGCAGTGAAGAACCCTCCATCTCCGTCGGGACCCAGTACTTC. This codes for CASSEEPSISVGTQYF.

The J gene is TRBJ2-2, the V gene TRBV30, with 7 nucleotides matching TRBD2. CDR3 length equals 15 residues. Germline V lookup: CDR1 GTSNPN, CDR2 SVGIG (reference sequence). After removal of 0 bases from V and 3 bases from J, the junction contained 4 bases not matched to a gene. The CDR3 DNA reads TGTGCCTGGAGTGTAAAAGGGAGGGACACCGGGGAGCTGTTTTTT. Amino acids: CAWSVKGRDTGELFF.

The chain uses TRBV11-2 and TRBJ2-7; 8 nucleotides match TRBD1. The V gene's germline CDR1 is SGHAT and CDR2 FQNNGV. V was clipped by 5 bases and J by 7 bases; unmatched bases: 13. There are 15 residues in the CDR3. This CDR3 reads CASSPRQGTSGEQYF. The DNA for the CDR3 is TGTGCCAGCAGCCCTCGACAGGGGACCTCGGGGGAGCAGTACTTC.

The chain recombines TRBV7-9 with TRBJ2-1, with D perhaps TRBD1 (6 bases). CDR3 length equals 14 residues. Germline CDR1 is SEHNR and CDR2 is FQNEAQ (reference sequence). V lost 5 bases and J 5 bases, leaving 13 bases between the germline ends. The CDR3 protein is CASSHRQANNEQFF. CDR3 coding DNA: TGTGCCAGCAGCCATAGACAGGCCAACAATGAGCAGTTCTTC.

As DNA, the CDR3 is TGTGCCAGCAGCGGAGGACAGGGAACTTCCCCTCTTATGAACACTGAAGCTTTCTTT. Amino acids: CASSGGQGTSPLMNTEAFF. The rearrangement joins TRBV9 to TRBJ1-1, with 8 bases lining up with TRBD1. This CDR3 is 19 amino acids long. Trimming removed 3 bases from V and 0 bases from J; junction bases left unmatched: 16. CDR1 and CDR2 (germline): SGDLS, YYNGEE.

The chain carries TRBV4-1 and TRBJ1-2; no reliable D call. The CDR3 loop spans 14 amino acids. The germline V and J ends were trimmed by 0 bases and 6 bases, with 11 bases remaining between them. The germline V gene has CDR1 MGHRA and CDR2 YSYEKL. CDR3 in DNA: TGCGCCAGCAGCCAAGATATGCGAGTCCATGGCTACACCTTC. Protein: CASSQDMRVHGYTF.

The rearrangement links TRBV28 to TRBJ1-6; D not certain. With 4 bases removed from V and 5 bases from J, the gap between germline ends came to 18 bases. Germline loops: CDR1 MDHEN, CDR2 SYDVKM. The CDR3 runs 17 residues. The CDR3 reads CASSSDEPGINNSPLHF. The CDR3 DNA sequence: TGTGCCAGCAGTTCGGACGAACCCGGGATAAATAATTCACCCCTCCACTTT.